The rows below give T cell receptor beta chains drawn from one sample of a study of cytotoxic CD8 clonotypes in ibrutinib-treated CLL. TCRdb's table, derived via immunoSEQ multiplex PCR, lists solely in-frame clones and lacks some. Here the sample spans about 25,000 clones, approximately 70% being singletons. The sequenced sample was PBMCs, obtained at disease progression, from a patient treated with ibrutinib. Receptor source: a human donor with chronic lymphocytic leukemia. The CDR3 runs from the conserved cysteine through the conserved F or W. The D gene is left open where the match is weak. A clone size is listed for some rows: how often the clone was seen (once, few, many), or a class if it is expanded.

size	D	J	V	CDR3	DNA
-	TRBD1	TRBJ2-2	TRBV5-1	CASSSWDRRGELFF	TGCGCCAGCAGCTCCTGGGACAGGCGCGGGGAGCTGTTTTTT
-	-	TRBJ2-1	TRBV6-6	CASSYFLDEQFF	TGTGCCAGCAGTTATTTCCTGGATGAGCAGTTCTTC
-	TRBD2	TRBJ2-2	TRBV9	CASRGAGGRGTGELFF	TGTGCCAGCAGAGGTGCGGGGGGCCGGGGCACCGGGGAGCTGTTTTTT
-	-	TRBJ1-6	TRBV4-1	CASSQGVAAYNSPLHF	TGCGCCAGCAGCCAAGGAGTAGCGGCCTATAATTCACCCCTCCACTTT
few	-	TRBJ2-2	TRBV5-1	CASSSGTNTGELFF	TGCGCCAGCAGTTCGGGAACGAACACCGGGGAGCTGTTTTTT
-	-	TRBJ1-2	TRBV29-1	CSVEDVELGYGYTF	TGCAGCGTTGAAGATGTGGAGCTGGGCTATGGCTACACCTTC
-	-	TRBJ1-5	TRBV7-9	CASSLGDSNQPQHF	TGTGCCAGCAGCTTAGGTGACAGCAATCAGCCCCAGCATTTT
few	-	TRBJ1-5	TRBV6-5	CASSREVYQPQHF	TGTGCCAGCAGTCGCGAAGTTTATCAGCCCCAGCATTTT
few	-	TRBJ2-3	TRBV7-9	CASSLRGTSTDTQYF	TGTGCCAGCAGCTTACGCGGGACGAGCACAGATACGCAGTATTTT
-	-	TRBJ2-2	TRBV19	CASSIDRVGELFF	TGTGCCAGTAGTATAGACAGGGTCGGGGAGCTGTTTTTT
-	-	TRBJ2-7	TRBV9	CASSVRSGRYEQYF	TGTGCCAGCAGCGTAAGGAGCGGTCGTTACGAGCAGTACTTC
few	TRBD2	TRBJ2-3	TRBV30	CAWTRTSGAPLYF	TGTGCCTGGACAAGGACTAGCGGGGCCCCACTGTATTTT
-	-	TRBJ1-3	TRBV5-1	CASSLDPGTGNTIYF	TGCGCCAGCAGCTTGGACCCCGGGACAGGAAACACCATATATTTT
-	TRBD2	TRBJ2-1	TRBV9	CASSEREGTSGNNEQFF	TGTGCCAGCAGCGAGAGAGAGGGAACTAGCGGAAACAATGAGCAGTTCTTC
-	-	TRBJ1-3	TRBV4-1	CASSQAQRVEVGNTIYF	TGCGCCAGCAGCCAAGCCCAACGAGTCGAAGTTGGAAACACCATATATTTT
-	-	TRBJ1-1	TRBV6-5	CASSYRIGGGGTEAFF	TGTGCCAGCAGTTACCGGATAGGCGGGGGGGGGACTGAAGCTTTCTTT
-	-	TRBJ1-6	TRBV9	CASSVDGSYNSPLHF	TGTGCCAGCAGCGTAGATGGCTCCTATAATTCACCCCTCCACTTT
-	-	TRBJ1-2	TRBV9	CASSPPDASYGYTF	TGTGCCAGCAGCCCCCCCGATGCTTCCTATGGCTACACCTTC
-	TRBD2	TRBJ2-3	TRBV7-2	CASSFVAGGRVGTDTQYF	TGTGCCAGCAGCTTCGTAGCGGGGGGGCGAGTCGGCACAGATACGCAGTATTTT
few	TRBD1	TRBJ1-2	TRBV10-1	CASRLTGVHGYTF	TGCGCCAGCAGATTGACAGGGGTCCATGGCTACACCTTC
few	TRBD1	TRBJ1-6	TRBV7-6	CASSTGQGSSPLHF	TGTGCCAGCAGTACGGGACAGGGATCGTCACCCCTCCACTTT
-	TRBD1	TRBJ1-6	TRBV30	CAWTGQGASPLHF	TGTGCCTGGACGGGACAGGGGGCTTCACCCCTCCACTTT
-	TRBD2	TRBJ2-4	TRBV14	CASSRLAGENIQYF	TGTGCCAGCAGCCGGCTAGCGGGGGAAAACATTCAGTACTTC
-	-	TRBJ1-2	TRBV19	CASSFGAGLGYTF	TGTGCCAGTAGCTTTGGGGCAGGGCTTGGCTACACCTTC
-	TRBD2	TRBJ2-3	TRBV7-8	CASSLGSSGGGDTQYF	TGTGCCAGCAGCTTAGGCTCTAGCGGGGGGGGAGATACGCAGTATTTT
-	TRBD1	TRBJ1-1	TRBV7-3	CASSRLDRGLNTEAFF	TGTGCCAGCAGCCGCCTTGACAGGGGCCTGAACACTGAAGCTTTCTTT
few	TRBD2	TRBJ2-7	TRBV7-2	CASSLGLAGEKYF	TGTGCCAGCAGCTTAGGTCTAGCGGGAGAAAAGTACTTC
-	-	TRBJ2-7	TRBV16	CASSRYPTGDEQYF	TGTGCCAGCAGCCGGTACCCTACAGGAGACGAGCAGTACTTC
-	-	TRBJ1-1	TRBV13	CASSGFGGALTEAFF	TGTGCCAGCAGCGGGTTTGGGGGGGCTTTGACTGAAGCTTTCTTT
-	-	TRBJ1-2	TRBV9	CASSVDSSYGYTF	TGTGCCAGCAGCGTAGACTCGAGCTATGGCTACACCTTC
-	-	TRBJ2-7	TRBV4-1	CASSQGRGLGLSSYEQYF	TGCGCCAGCAGCCAAGGAAGGGGACTCGGGCTTAGCTCCTACGAGCAGTACTTC
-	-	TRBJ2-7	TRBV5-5	CASSLAGQLPYEQYF	TGTGCCAGCAGCTTGGCCGGGCAGCTTCCCTACGAGCAGTACTTC
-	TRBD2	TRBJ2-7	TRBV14	CASSPSRRPSGVYEQYF	TGTGCCAGCAGCCCCTCCAGAAGGCCTAGCGGGGTCTACGAGCAGTACTTC
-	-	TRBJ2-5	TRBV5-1	CASSWLASQETQYF	TGCGCCAGCAGCTGGTTAGCGTCCCAAGAGACCCAGTACTTC
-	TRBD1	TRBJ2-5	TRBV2	CASSSMTGGQETQYF	TGTGCCAGCAGTAGCATGACAGGGGGACAAGAGACCCAGTACTTC
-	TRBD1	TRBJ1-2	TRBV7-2	CASSLGQGAPMRGYTF	TGTGCCAGCAGCTTGGGACAGGGGGCGCCTATGAGGGGCTACACCTTC
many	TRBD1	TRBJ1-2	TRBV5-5	CASSPDREGYTF	TGTGCCAGCAGCCCAGACAGGGAAGGCTACACCTTC
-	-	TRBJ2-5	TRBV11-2	CASSLETGRGTQYF	TGTGCCAGCAGCTTAGAGACAGGGAGGGGGACCCAGTACTTC
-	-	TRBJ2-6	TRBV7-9	CASSFLVAGANVLTF	TGTGCCAGCAGCTTCCTGGTGGCTGGGGCCAACGTCCTGACTTTC
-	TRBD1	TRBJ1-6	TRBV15	CATSRDPDRGGSPLHF	TGTGCCACCAGCAGGGATCCGGACAGGGGAGGATCACCCCTCCACTTT
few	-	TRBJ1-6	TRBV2	CASSLRAGRDSPLHF	TGTGCCAGCAGCTTACGGGCAGGCCGCGATTCACCCCTCCACTTT
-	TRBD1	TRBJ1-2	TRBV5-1	CASRPGQEDGYTF	TGCGCCAGCAGGCCAGGACAGGAAGATGGCTACACCTTC
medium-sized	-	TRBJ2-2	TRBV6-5	CASSSSVGGGELFF	TGTGCCAGCAGTTCATCTGTTGGCGGCGGGGAGCTGTTTTTT
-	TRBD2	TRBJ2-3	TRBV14	CASSRTSGATDTQYF	TGTGCCAGCAGCCGGACTAGCGGGGCCACAGATACGCAGTATTTT
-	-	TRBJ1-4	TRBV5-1	CASSLGDTGTQFEKLFF	TGCGCCAGCAGCTTGGGGGACACAGGTACCCAATTTGAAAAACTGTTTTTT
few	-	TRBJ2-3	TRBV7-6	CASSLAGGGSPDTQYF	TGTGCCAGCAGCTTAGCTGGCGGTGGCAGCCCAGATACGCAGTATTTT
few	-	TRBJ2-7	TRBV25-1	CASSAVTDPYEQYF	TGTGCCAGCAGTGCAGTTACCGATCCCTACGAGCAGTACTTC
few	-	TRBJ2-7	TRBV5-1	CASRVVWDTNYEQYF	TGCGCCAGCAGAGTGGTATGGGACACTAACTACGAGCAGTACTTC
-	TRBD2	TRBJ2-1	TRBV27	CASSLSGGAYNEQFF	TGTGCCAGCAGTTTATCCGGGGGGGCCTACAATGAGCAGTTCTTC
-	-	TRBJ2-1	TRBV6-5	CASRRTGIEFF	TGTGCCAGCAGGCGAACAGGGATCGAGTTCTTC
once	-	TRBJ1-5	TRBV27	CASSSYNQPQHF	TGTGCCAGCAGTTCCTATAATCAGCCCCAGCATTTT
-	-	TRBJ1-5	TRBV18	CASSPAGQNQPQHF	TGTGCCAGCTCACCGGCGGGCCAAAATCAGCCCCAGCATTTT
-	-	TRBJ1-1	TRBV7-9	CASSLKGPNTEAFF	TGTGCCAGCAGCTTGAAAGGACCGAACACTGAAGCTTTCTTT
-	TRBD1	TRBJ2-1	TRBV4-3	CASSPLGVQGATNEQFF	TGCGCCAGCAGCCCCCTTGGGGTCCAGGGGGCAACCAATGAGCAGTTCTTC
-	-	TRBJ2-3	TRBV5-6	CASSLALGADTQYF	TGTGCCAGCAGCTTGGCACTAGGCGCAGATACGCAGTATTTT
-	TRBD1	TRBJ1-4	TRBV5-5	CASSRGTGSNEKLFF	TGTGCCAGCAGCCGCGGGACAGGGTCTAATGAAAAACTGTTTTTT
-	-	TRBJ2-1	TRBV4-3	CASCLASTYNEQFF	TGCGCCAGCTGTCTAGCGTCGACCTACAATGAGCAGTTCTTC
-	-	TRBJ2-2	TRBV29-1	CSVDEGRSTNTGELFF	TGCAGCGTTGATGAGGGCAGGAGTACGAACACCGGGGAGCTGTTTTTT
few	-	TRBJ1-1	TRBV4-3	CASSQVPRLQGKNTEAFF	TGCGCCAGCAGCCAAGTTCCCCGCCTACAGGGCAAGAACACTGAAGCTTTCTTT
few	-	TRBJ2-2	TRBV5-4	CASTLTGVGTGELFF	TGTGCCAGCACCTTAACCGGGGTTGGCACCGGGGAGCTGTTTTTT